Sequencing of this TCR beta chain was carried out in a study of cytomegalovirus exposure and HLA in healthy donors. Study results and limitations: One variant, a missense change in DCLRE1C, was linked in a later analysis to TCR beta V- and J-gene trimming. Relative to the approximately 700-donor mean, N-insertions were reportedly fewer in an Asian-associated ancestry cluster in a later analysis.

This CDR3 is 21 amino acids long. Losses at the gene ends were 2 bases for V and 1 base for J; bases not matched to a gene: 17. Germline-derived CDR1 and CDR2 are MNHNS and SASEGT. As concerns this clone: Its antigen is still unknown.

PCR involved 60 Vbeta and 13 Jbeta primers. Profiled with immunoSEQ multiplex PCR; TCRdb holds only in-frame clones, not every one. The sample holds roughly 140,000 clones, under 70% seen once. The sequence was obtained from a woman aged 25 to 39 in good health and CMV-seropositive. Sequenced input: PBMCs. The chain couples TRBV6-1 to TRBJ2-4; TRBD2 matches at 10 bases. CDR3 coding DNA: TGTGCCAGCAGTGAAAGTCCGGTGGCGAGCGGGAGGGCGAGGGCCAAAAACATTCAGTACTTC. Translated: CASSESPVASGRARAKNIQYF.